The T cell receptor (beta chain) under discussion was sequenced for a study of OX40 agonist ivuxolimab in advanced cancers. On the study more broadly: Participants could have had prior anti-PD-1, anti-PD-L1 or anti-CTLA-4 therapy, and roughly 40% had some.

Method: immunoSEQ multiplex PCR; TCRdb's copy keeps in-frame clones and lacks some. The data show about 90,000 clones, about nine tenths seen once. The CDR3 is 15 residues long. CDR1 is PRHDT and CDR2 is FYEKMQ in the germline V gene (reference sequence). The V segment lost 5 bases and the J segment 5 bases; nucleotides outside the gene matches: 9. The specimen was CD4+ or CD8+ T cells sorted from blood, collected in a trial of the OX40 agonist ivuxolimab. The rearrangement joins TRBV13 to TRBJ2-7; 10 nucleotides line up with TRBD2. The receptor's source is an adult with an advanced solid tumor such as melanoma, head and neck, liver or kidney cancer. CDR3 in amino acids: CASSPRTSGRDEQYF. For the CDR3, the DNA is TGTGCCAGCAGCCCCCGGACTAGCGGTAGGGACGAGCAGTACTTC.